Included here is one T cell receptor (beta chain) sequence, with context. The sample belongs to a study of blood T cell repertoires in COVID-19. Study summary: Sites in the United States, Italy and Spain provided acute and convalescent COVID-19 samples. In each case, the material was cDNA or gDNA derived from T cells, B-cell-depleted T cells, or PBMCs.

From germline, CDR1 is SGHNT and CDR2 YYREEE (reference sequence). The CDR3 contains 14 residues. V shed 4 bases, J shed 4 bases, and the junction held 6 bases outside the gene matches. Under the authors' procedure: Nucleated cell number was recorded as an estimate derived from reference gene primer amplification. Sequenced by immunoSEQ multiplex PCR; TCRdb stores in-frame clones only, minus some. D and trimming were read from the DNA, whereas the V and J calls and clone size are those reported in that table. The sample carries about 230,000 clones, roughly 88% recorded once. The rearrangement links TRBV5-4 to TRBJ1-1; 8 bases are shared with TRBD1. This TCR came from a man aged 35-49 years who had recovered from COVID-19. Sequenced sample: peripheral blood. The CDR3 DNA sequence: TGTGCCAGCAGCCTCAGGGGGCGGAGCACTGAAGCTTTCTTT. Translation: CASSLRGRSTEAFF.